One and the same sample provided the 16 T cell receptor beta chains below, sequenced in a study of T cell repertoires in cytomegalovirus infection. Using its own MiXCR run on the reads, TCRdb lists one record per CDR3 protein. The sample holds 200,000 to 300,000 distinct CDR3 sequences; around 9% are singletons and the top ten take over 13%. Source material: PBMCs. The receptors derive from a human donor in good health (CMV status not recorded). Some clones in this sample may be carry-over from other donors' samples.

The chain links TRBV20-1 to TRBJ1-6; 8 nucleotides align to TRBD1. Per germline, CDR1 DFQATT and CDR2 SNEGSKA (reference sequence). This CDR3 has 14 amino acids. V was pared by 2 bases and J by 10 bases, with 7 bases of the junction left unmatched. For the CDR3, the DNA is TGCAGTGCTAGACCCCAGGGGGCGGAATCACCCCTCCACTTT. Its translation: CSARPQGAESPLHF.

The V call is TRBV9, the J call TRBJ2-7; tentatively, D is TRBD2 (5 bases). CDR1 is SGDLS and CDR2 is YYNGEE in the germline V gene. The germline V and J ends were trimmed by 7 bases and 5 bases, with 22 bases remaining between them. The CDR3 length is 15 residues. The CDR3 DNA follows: TGTGCCAGCCGCCGGCTGCGGGCGCGGGCTGACGAGCAGTACTTC. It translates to CASRRLRARADEQYF.

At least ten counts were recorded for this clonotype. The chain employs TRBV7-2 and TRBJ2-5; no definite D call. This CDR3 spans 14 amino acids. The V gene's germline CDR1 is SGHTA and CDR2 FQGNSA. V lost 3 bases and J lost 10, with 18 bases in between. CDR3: CASSFGRTDRVQYF. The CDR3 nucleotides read TGTGCCAGCAGCTTCGGCCGTACAGATCGGGTCCAGTACTTC. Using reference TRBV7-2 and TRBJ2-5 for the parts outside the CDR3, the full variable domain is GAGVSQSPSNKVTEKGKDVELRCDPISGHTALYWYRQSLGQGLEFLIYFQGNSAPDKSGLPSDRFSAERTGGSVSTLTIQRTQQEDSAVYLCASSFGRTDRVQYFGPGTRLLVL.

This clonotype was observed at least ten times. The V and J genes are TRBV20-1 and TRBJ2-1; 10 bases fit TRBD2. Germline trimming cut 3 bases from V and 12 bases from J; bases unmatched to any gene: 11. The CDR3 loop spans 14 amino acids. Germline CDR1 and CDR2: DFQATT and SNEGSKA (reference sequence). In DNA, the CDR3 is TGCAGTGCTAGCGAGCGGGAGGGCTTAGATCCGCAGTTCTTC. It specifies CSASEREGLDPQFF.

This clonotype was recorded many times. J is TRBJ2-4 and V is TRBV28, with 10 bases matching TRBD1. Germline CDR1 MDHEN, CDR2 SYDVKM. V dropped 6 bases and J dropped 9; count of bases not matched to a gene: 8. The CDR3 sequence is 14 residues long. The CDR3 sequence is CASSRGTGEGIQYF. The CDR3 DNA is TGTGCCAGCAGCCGGGGGACAGGGGAGGGCATTCAGTACTTC. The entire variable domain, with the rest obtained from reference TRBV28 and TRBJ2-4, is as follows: DVKVTQSSRYLVKRTGEKVFLECVQDMDHENMFWYRQDPGLGLRLIYFSYDVKMKEKGDIPEGYSVSREKKERFSLILESASTNQTSMYLCASSRGTGEGIQYFGAGTRLSVL.

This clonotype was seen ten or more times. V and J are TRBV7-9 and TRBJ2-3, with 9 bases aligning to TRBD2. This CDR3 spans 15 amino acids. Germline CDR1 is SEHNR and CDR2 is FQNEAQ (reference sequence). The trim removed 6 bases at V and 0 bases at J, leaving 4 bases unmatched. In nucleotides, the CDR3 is TGTGCCAGCAGTGGACTAGCGCCTAGCACAGATACGCAGTATTTT. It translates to CASSGLAPSTDTQYF.

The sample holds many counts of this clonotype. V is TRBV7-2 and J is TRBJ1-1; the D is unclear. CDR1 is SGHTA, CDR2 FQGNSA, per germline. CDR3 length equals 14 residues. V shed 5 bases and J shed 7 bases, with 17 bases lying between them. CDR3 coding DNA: TGTGCCAGCAGCCCCTCGACTGTCTTTGGTGAAGCTTTCTTT. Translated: CASSPSTVFGEAFF.

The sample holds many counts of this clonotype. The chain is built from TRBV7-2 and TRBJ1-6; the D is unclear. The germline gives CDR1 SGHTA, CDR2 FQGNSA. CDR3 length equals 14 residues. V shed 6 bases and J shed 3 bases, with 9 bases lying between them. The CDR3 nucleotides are TGTGCCAGCAGGGGAGGGCTCTATAATTCACCCCTCCACTTT. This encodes CASRGGLYNSPLHF. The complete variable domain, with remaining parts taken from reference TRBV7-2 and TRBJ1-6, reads GAGVSQSPSNKVTEKGKDVELRCDPISGHTALYWYRQSLGQGLEFLIYFQGNSAPDKSGLPSDRFSAERTGGSVSTLTIQRTQQEDSAVYLCASRGGLYNSPLHFGNGTRLTVT.

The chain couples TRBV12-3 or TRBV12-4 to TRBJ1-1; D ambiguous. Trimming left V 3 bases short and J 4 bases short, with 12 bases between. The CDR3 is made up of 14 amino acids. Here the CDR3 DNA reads TGTGCCAGCAGTTTCTCACACCTCGGCACTGAAGCTTTCTTT. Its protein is CASSFSHLGTEAFF.

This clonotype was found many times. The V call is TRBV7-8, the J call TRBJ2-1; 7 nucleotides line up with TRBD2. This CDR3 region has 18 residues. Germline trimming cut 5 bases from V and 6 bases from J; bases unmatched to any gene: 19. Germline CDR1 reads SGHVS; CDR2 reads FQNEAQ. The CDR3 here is CASSRLGTKSSPGNEQFF. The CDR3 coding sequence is TGTGCCAGCAGCCGCCTAGGGACTAAAAGTTCACCGGGCAATGAGCAGTTCTTC.

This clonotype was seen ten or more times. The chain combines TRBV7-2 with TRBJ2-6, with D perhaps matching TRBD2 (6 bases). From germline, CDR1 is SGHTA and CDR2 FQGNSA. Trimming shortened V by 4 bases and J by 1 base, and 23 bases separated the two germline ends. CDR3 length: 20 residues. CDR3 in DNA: TGTGCCAGCAGCTGGGGTAGGGGTCGCGGGGAGAAATCTGGGGCCAACGTCCTGACTTTC. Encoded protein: CASSWGRGRGEKSGANVLTF. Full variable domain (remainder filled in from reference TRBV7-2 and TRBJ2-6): GAGVSQSPSNKVTEKGKDVELRCDPISGHTALYWYRQSLGQGLEFLIYFQGNSAPDKSGLPSDRFSAERTGGSVSTLTIQRTQQEDSAVYLCASSWGRGRGEKSGANVLTFGAGSRLTVL.

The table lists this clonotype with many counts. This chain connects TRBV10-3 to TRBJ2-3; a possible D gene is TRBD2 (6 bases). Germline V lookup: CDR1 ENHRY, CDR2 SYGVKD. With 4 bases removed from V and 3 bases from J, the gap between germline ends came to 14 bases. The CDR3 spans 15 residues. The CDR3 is CAISVGSGGTDTQYF. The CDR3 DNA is TGTGCCATCAGTGTAGGTTCCGGGGGAACAGATACGCAGTATTTT.

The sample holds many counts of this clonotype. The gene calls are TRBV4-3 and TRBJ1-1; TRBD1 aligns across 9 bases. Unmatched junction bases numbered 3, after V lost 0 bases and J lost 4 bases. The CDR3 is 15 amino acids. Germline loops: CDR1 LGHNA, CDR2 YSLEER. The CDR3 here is CASSQDLTGGTEAFF. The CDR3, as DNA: TGCGCCAGCAGCCAAGATTTGACAGGGGGCACTGAAGCTTTCTTT.

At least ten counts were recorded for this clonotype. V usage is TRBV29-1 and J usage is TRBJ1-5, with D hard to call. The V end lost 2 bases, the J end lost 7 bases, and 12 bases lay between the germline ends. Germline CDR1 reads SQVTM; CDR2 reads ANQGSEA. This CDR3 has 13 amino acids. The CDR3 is CSVERQSGQPQHF. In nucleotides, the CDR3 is TGCAGCGTTGAAAGACAAAGCGGGCAGCCCCAGCATTTT. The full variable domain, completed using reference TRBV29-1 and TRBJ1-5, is SAVISQKPSRDICQRGTSLTIQCQVDSQVTMMFWYRQQPGQSLTLIATANQGSEATYESGFVIDKFPISRPNLTFSTLTVSNMSPEDSSIYLCSVERQSGQPQHFGDGTRLSIL.

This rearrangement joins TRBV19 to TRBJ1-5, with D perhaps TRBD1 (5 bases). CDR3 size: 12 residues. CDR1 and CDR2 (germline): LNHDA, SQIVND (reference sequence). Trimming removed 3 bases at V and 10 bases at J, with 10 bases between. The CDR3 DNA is TGTGCCAGTAGTATCGGGGCGAAACCCCAGCATTTT. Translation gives CASSIGAKPQHF.

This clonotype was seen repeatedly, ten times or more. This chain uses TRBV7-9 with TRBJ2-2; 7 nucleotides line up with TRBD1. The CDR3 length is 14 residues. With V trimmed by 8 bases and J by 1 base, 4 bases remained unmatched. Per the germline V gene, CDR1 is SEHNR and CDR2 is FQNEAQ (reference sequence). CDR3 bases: TGTGCCAGCGTACGGACAGGGAACACCGGGGAGCTGTTTTTT. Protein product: CASVRTGNTGELFF.